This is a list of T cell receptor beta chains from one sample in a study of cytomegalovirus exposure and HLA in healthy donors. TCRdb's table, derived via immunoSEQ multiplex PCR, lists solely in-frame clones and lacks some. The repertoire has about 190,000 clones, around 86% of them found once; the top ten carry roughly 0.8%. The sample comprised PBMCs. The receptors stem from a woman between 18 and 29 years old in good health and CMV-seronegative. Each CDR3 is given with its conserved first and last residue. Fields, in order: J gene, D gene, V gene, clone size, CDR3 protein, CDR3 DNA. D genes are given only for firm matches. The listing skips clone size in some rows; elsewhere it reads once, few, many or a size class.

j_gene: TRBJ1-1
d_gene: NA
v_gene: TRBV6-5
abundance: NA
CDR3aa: CASSQMNTEAFF
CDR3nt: TGTGCCAGCAGTCAGATGAACACTGAAGCTTTCTTT

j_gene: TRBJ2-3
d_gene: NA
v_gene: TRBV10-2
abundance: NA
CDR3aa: CASSEWGITDTQYF
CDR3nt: TGCGCCAGCAGTGAGTGGGGCATCACAGATACGCAGTATTTT

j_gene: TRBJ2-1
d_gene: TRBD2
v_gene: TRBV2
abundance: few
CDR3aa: CASSDGGGSNNEQFF
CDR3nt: TGTGCCAGCAGTGATGGCGGGGGGTCTAACAATGAGCAGTTCTTC

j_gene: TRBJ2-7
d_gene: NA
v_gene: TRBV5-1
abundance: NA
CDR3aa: CASSDSYEQYF
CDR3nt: TGCGCCAGCAGCGACAGCTACGAGCAGTACTTC

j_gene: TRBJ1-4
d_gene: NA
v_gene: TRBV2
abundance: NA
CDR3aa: CASSEVGPEKLFF
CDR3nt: TGTGCCAGCAGTGAAGTGGGGCCTGAAAAACTGTTTTTT

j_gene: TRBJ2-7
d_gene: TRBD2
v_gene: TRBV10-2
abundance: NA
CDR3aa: CASSGSGTSDSYEQYF
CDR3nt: TGCGCCAGCAGTGGATCCGGGACTAGCGACTCCTACGAGCAGTACTTC

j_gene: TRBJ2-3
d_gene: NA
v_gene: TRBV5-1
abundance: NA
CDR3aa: CASSFNTDTQYF
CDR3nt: TGCGCCAGCAGCTTCAACACAGATACGCAGTATTTT

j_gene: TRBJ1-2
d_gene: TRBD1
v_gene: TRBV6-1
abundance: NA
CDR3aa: CASSDGQGYYGYTF
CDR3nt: TGTGCCAGCAGTGACGGACAGGGTTACTATGGCTACACCTTC

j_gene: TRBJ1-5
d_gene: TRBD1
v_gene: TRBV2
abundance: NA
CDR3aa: CASRDRDYTSLYSNQPQHF
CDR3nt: TGTGCCAGCCGTGACAGGGATTATACCTCACTGTATAGCAATCAGCCCCAGCATTTT

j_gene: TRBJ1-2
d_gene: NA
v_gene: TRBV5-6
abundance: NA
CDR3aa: CASSLEQAGLGYTF
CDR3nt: TGTGCCAGCAGCTTGGAGCAGGCGGGTCTTGGCTACACCTTC

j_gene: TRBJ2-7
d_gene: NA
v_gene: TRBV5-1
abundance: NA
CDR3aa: CASSQGLLSSYEQYF
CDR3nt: TGCGCCAGCAGCCAGGGACTCCTAAGCTCCTACGAGCAGTACTTC

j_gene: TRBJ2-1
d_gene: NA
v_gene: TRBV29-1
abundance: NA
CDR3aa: CSKGDPGNEQFF
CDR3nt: TGCAGCAAGGGGGATCCCGGGAATGAGCAGTTCTTC

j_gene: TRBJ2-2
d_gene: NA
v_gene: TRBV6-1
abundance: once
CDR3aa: CASRAGTTNTGELFF
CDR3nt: TGTGCCAGCAGAGCCGGGACAACGAACACCGGGGAGCTGTTTTTT

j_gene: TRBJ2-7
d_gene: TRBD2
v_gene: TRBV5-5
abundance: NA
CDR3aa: CASSLVLVLAGVEQYF
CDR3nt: TGTGCCAGCAGCTTGGTCTTGGTACTAGCGGGAGTCGAGCAGTACTTC

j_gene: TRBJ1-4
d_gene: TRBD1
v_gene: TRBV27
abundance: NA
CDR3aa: CASRFQGVNEKLFF
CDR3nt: TGTGCCAGCAGATTCCAGGGGGTTAATGAAAAACTGTTTTTT

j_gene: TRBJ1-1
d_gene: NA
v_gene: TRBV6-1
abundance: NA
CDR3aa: CASSEWQIFEAFF
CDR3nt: TGTGCCAGCAGTGAATGGCAGATATTCGAAGCTTTCTTT

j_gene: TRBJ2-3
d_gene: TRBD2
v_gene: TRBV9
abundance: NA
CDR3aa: CASSVATSGAGDTQYF
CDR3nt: TGTGCCAGCAGCGTAGCAACTAGCGGGGCGGGAGATACGCAGTATTTT

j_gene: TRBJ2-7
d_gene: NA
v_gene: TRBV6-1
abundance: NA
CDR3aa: CASKDFLEQYF
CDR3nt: TGTGCCAGCAAAGACTTCCTCGAGCAGTACTTC

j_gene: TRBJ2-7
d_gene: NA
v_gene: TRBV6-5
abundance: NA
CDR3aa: CASRKDSYEQYF
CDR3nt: TGTGCCAGCAGAAAAGACAGTTACGAGCAGTACTTC

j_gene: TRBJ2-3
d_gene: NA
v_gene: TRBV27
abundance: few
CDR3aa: CASRLGGGPVSQYF
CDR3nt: TGTGCCAGCCGGCTTGGGGGGGGGCCTGTCTCGCAGTATTTT

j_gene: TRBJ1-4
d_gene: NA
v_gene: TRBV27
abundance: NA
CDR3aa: CASKGLNNEKLFF
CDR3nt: TGTGCCAGCAAGGGACTGAATAATGAAAAACTGTTTTTT

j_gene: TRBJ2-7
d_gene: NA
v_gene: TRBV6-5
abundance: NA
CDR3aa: CASSSRELSEQYF
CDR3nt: TGTGCCAGCAGTTCACGGGAGCTTAGCGAGCAGTACTTC

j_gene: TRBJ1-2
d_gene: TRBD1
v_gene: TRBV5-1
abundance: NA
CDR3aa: CASSFPGQGDYGYTF
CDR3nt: TGCGCCAGCAGCTTTCCGGGACAGGGGGACTATGGCTACACCTTC

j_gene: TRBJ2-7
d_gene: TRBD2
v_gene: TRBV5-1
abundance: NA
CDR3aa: CASSPLGGGSYEQYF
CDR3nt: TGCGCCAGCAGCCCCTTGGGGGGGGGATCCTACGAGCAGTACTTC

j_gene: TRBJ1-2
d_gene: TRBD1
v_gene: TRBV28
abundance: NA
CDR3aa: CASSSPWSSGGAGYTF
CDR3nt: TGTGCCAGCAGTTCCCCTTGGTCCTCAGGGGGCGCGGGCTACACCTTC

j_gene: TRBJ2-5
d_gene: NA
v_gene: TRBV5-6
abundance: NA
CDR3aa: CASSLGAGFQETQYF
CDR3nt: TGTGCCAGCAGCTTGGGGGCAGGATTCCAAGAGACCCAGTACTTC

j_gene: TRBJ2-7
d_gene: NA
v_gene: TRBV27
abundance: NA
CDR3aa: CASSFGGRNEQYF
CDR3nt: TGTGCCAGCAGTTTCGGAGGTAGGAACGAGCAGTACTTC

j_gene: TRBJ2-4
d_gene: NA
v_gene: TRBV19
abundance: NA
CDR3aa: CASSHARDIQYF
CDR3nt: TGTGCCAGTAGTCACGCGCGTGACATTCAGTACTTC

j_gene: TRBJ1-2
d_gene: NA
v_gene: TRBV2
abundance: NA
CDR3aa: CASSRRAAAASNYGYTF
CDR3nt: TGTGCCAGCAGTCGCAGGGCGGCCGCCGCCTCTAACTATGGCTACACCTTC

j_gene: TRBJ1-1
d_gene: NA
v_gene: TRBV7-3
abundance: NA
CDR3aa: CASSLNSGADTEAFF
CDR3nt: TGTGCCAGCAGCTTAAATTCAGGGGCAGACACTGAAGCTTTCTTT

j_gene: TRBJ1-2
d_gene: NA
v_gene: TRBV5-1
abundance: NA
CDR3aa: CASSLMGAIYGYTF
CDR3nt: TGCGCCAGCAGCTTAATGGGCGCGATCTATGGCTACACCTTC

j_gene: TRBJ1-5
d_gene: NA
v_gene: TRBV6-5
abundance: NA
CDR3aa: CASSYAGDNQPQHF
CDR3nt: TGTGCCAGCAGTTATGCGGGCGATAATCAGCCCCAGCATTTT

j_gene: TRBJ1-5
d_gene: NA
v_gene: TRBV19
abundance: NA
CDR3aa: CASSSSQGNQPQHF
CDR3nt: TGTGCCAGTAGTTCGAGTCAGGGGAATCAGCCCCAGCATTTT

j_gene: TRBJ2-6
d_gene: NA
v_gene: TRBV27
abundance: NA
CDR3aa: CASSFEHFSGANVLTF
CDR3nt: TGTGCCAGCAGTTTTGAACATTTCTCTGGGGCCAACGTCCTGACTTTC